This T cell receptor beta chain was identified during a study of PD-L1 blockade in urothelial cancer. About the study: The patients' atezolizumab therapy, 1,200 mg intravenously every 3 weeks, started in the mid-2010s.

TCRdb keeps only in-frame clones here, not all; method: immunoSEQ multiplex PCR. The sample consists of about 110,000 clones, over 75% of them appearing once. Germline V gives CDR1 ENHRY, CDR2 SYGVKD. Trimming pared 2 bases from V and 5 bases from J, leaving 9 bases between. This CDR3 has 13 residues. This TCR was sampled from a man between 45 and 60 years old with urothelial cancer. This specimen consisted of PBMCs, obtained around atezolizumab (anti-PD-L1) treatment. The chain employs TRBV10-3 and TRBJ2-5; D is undetermined. CDR3 sequence: CAISETIHETQYF. CDR3 coding DNA: TGTGCCATCAGTGAGACTATCCATGAGACCCAGTACTTC.